These 19 T cell receptor beta chains were sequenced from one sample in a study of shared clonotypes between healthy human individuals. Libraries were prepared by immunoSEQ multiplex PCR; TCRdb keeps only in-frame clonotypes and omits some of them. The table shows approximately 1,000,000 clones, with approximately 80% occurring only once. The sequenced sample consisted of memory CD4+ T cells from PBMCs. Described subset: CD45RA-negative fraction. These TCRs come from a man aged 18 to 30 in good health. Some clones in this sample may be carry-over from other donors' samples.

The rearrangement links TRBV5-8 to TRBJ2-4; TRBD1 is a possible D gene (6 bases). V was trimmed by 4 bases and J by 6 bases, leaving 17 bases between them. The germline CDR1 and CDR2 sequences are SGHTS and YDEGEE. The CDR3 length is 15 residues. The chain's CDR3 is CASSLWSGQSNIQYF. CDR3 DNA: TGTGCCAGCAGCCTATGGTCGGGACAATCAAACATTCAGTACTTC.

The chain links TRBV5-1 to TRBJ2-3; D remains ambiguous. The CDR3 has 14 residues. V lost 4 bases and J 0 bases, leaving 9 bases between the germline ends. CDR1 is SGHRS, CDR2 YFSETQ, per germline. The CDR3 sequence is CASSVPQSTDTQYF. In DNA form, the CDR3 reads TGCGCCAGCAGCGTCCCCCAAAGCACAGATACGCAGTATTTT.

V is TRBV6-1 and J is TRBJ2-7, with 9 bases that match TRBD1. Germline CDR1 MNHNS, CDR2 SASEGT. V was pared by 9 bases and J by 2 bases, with 8 bases of the junction left unmatched. The CDR3 runs to 14 residues. The CDR3 loop is CASKVDRGTYEQYF. CDR3 coding DNA: TGTGCCAGTAAAGTAGACAGGGGGACCTACGAGCAGTACTTC.

The chain joins TRBV18 to TRBJ1-4; D gene ambiguous. The CDR3 loop spans 16 amino acids. V was clipped by 3 bases and J by 2 bases, with 13 bases between them. Germline V gene sequence: CDR1 KGHSH, CDR2 LQKENI. The CDR3 nucleotides are TGTGCCAGCTCACCGAGGAACCCAAGGACTAATGAAAAACTGTTTTTT. Its protein is CASSPRNPRTNEKLFF.

About this clone: This sample includes further DNA sequences coding for the same CDR3. This chain joins TRBV7-2 and TRBJ2-2; no firm D call. The germline CDR1 and CDR2 sequences are SGHTA and FQGNSA. The CDR3 extends over 14 amino acids. The ends were cut back, 1 base at V and 1 base at J, with 4 bases in the middle. In DNA form, the CDR3 reads TGTGCCAGCAGCTTAGTAAGGAACACCGGGGAGCTGTTTTTT. Protein product: CASSLVRNTGELFF.

This clone was seen only a few times. The chain combines TRBV10-3 with TRBJ2-5; TRBD2 might be the D (7 bases). V was pared by 10 bases and J by 4 bases, with 16 bases between. This CDR3 is built from 13 residues. Per germline, CDR1 ENHRY and CDR2 SYGVKD. In DNA form, the CDR3 reads TGTGCCAACGGACTAGGAGGGGGAGAGACCCAGTACTTC. This translates into CANGLGGGETQYF.

The genes are TRBV30 and TRBJ1-6; 8 nucleotides match TRBD1. The CDR3 has 14 amino acids. The germline gives CDR1 GTSNPN, CDR2 SVGIG (reference sequence). The V and J ends lost 7 bases and 7 bases, in that order; junction bases with no gene match: 9. The CDR3 nucleotides are TGTGCCTATACGCAGGGGGCTTCGAATTCACCCCTCCACTTT. It encodes CAYTQGASNSPLHF.

This clone has just a few counts. DNA of the CDR3: TGTGCCAGCAGTGTGTCAACTAACTACGAGCAGTACTTC. This translates into CASSVSTNYEQYF. The chain combines TRBV6-1 with TRBJ2-5; D gene ambiguous. The J call could be wrong; TRBJ2-7 is a better fit for the DNA end. This CDR3 contains 13 residues. The V gene's germline CDR1 is MNHNS and CDR2 SASEGT.

This chain joins TRBV28 and TRBJ1-1; D might be TRBD1 (5 bases). The CDR3 is 13 amino acids. Germline values: CDR1 MDHEN, CDR2 SYDVKM. V was clipped by 8 bases and J by 1 base, with 11 bases between them. The CDR3 is CASYRPANTEAFF. The CDR3 nucleotides are TGTGCCAGCTACAGGCCAGCGAACACTGAAGCTTTCTTT.

The rearrangement joins TRBV9 to TRBJ1-6, with no clear D. V lost 0 bases to trimming and J lost 5 bases, with 9 bases between them. CDR1 is SGDLS, CDR2 YYNGEE, per germline. This CDR3 has 15 amino acids. The CDR3 protein is CASSVVDGDNSPLHF. The CDR3 DNA is TGTGCCAGCAGCGTAGTCGACGGGGATAATTCACCCCTCCACTTT.

This chain uses TRBV14 with TRBJ2-7; D is unresolved. The CDR3 contains 12 residues. V was pared by 2 bases and J by 1 base, with 3 bases between. Germline V gene data show CDR1 as SGHDN and CDR2 as FVKESK. CDR3 DNA: TGTGCCAGCAGCCAAATATCCTACGAGCAGTACTTC. Translation: CASSQISYEQYF. The complete variable domain, with remaining parts taken from reference TRBV14 and TRBJ2-7, reads EAGVTQFPSHSVIEKGQTVTLRCDPISGHDNLYWYRRVMGKEIKFLLHFVKESKQDESGMPNNRFLAERTGGTYSTLKVQPAELEDSGVYFCASSQISYEQYFGPGTRLTVT.

The J gene is TRBJ2-6, the V gene TRBV10-1, with a tentative D call TRBD2 (6 bases). The CDR3 loop spans 17 amino acids. Germline CDR1 reads WNHNN; CDR2 reads SYGVQD (reference sequence). The V gene lost 10 bases and the J gene lost 0 bases, with 19 bases spanning the gap. CDR3 in DNA: TGCGCCAACCGTCGGGGGACCAGGGACTCTGGGGCCAACGTCCTGACTTTC. Its translation is CANRRGTRDSGANVLTF.

This clone was found a few times. Here the CDR3 DNA reads TGTGCCAGCAGTAAGGGGACCAGCAATCAGCCCCAGCATTTT. This sequence encodes CASSKGTSNQPQHF. This chain links TRBV28 with TRBJ1-5, with a possible D match to TRBD1 (5 bases). CDR3 length equals 14 residues. The V end lost 5 bases, the J end lost 1 base, and 9 bases lay between the germline ends. Germline CDR1 reads MDHEN; CDR2 reads SYDVKM.

The chain couples TRBV7-9 to TRBJ2-1; D call uncertain. V was trimmed by 0 bases and J by 9 bases, leaving 9 bases between them. Germline V gene sequence: CDR1 SEHNR, CDR2 FQNEAQ (reference sequence). This CDR3 contains 13 residues. CDR3 protein: CASSLADWGEQFF. CDR3 DNA: TGTGCCAGCAGCTTAGCTGATTGGGGTGAGCAGTTCTTC.

This rearrangement joins TRBV7-8 to TRBJ2-1; D is possibly TRBD1 (5 bases). V dropped 7 bases and J dropped 1 base, with 14 bases sitting between them. From germline, CDR1 is SGHVS and CDR2 FQNEAQ. This CDR3 is built from 15 residues. The CDR3 protein is CASTRQPQSYNEQFF. The CDR3 DNA is TGTGCCAGCACTCGACAGCCTCAATCCTACAATGAGCAGTTCTTC.

V gene TRBV7-3 combines with J gene TRBJ2-2; D possibly corresponds to TRBD1 (7 bases). The germline V gene has CDR1 SGHTA and CDR2 FQGTGA. The CDR3 length is 17 residues. V shed 3 bases and J shed 6 bases, with 20 bases lying between them. CDR3 loop: CASSLNRGLGTSGELFF. The CDR3 coding sequence is TGTGCCAGCAGCTTGAACAGGGGACTCGGAACCTCCGGGGAGCTGTTTTTT.

This clone has only one observation. The V and J genes are TRBV19 and TRBJ2-6, with a weak D call TRBD1 (6 bases). Per the germline V gene, CDR1 is LNHDA and CDR2 is SQIVND (reference sequence). V lost 7 bases to trimming and J lost 2 bases, with 12 bases between them. The CDR3 runs 15 residues. CDR3 coding DNA: TGTGCCAGTAACCCGACAGGCGCTGGGGCCAACGTCCTGACTTTC. It is translated as CASNPTGAGANVLTF.

This rearrangement joins TRBV28 to TRBJ1-5, with D maybe TRBD1 (6 bases). V was trimmed by 6 bases and J by 3 bases, leaving 12 bases between them. Per germline, CDR1 MDHEN and CDR2 SYDVKM. The CDR3 spans 14 residues. The CDR3 bases are TGTGCCAGCAGAGTACAGGGAAACAATCAGCCCCAGCATTTT. This translates into CASRVQGNNQPQHF.

The chain recombines TRBV28 with TRBJ2-7; D might be TRBD2 (6 bases). V was pared by 5 bases and J by 5 bases, with 16 bases between. Germline CDR1 and CDR2: MDHEN and SYDVKM. CDR3 length: 14 residues. CDR3 sequence (DNA): TGTGCCAGCAGTGGGGTCGGAGGGGCCAACGAGCAGTACTTC. This gives the protein CASSGVGGANEQYF.